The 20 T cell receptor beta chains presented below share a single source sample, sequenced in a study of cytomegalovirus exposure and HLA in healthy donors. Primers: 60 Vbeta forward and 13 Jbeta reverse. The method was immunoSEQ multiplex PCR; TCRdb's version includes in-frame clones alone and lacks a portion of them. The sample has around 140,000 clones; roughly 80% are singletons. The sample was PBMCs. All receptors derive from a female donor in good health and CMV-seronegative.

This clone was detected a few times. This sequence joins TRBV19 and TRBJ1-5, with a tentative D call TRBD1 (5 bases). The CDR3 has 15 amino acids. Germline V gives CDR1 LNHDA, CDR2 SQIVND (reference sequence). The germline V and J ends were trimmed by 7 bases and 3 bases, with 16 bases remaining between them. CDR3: CASTFRDSSNQPQHF. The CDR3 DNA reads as TGTGCCAGTACCTTTCGGGACTCCTCCAATCAGCCCCAGCATTTT. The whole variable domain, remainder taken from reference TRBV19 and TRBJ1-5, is DGGITQSPKYLFRKEGQNVTLSCEQNLNHDAMYWYRQDPGQGLRLIYYSQIVNDFQKGDIAEGYSVSREKKESFPLTVTSAQKNPTAFYLCASTFRDSSNQPQHFGDGTRLSIL.

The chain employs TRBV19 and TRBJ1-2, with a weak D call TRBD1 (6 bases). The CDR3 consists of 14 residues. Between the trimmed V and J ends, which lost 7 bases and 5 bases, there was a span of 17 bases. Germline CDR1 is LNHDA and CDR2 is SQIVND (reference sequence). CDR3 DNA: TGTGCCAGTACCGAAGGACAGTCGCGTTATGGCTACACCTTC. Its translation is CASTEGQSRYGYTF.

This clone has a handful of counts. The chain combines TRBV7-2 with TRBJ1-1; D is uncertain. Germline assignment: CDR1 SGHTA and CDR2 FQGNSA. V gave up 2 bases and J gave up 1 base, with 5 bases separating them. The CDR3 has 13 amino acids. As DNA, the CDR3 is TGTGCCAGCAGCTTAAAGAGGAACACTGAAGCTTTCTTT. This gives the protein CASSLKRNTEAFF.

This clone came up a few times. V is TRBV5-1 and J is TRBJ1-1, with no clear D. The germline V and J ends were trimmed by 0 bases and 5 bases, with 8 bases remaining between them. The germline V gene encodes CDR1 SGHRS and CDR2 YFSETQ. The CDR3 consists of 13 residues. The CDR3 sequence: CASSLATTTEAFF. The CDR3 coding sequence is TGCGCCAGCAGCTTGGCCACGACTACTGAAGCTTTCTTT.

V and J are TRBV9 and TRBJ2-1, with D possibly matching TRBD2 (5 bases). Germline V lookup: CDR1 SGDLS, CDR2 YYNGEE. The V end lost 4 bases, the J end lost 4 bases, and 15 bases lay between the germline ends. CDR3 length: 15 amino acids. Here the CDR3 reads CASSPSGAGYNEQFF. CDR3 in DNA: TGTGCCAGCAGCCCCTCAGGCGCGGGTTACAATGAGCAGTTCTTC. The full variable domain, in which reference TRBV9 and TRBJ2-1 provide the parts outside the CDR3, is DSGVTQTPKHLITATGQRVTLRCSPRSGDLSVYWYQQSLDQGLQFLIQYYNGEERAKGNILERFSAQQFPDLHSELNLSSLELGDSALYFCASSPSGAGYNEQFFGPGTRLTVL.

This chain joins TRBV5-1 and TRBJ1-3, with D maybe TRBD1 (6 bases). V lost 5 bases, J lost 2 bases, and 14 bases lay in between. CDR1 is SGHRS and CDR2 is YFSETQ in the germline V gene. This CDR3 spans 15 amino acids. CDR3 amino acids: CASRLTGIPGNTIYF. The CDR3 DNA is TGCGCCAGCAGACTAACAGGGATCCCTGGAAACACCATATATTTT. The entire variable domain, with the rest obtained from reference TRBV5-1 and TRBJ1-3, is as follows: KAGVTQTPRYLIKTRGQQVTLSCSPISGHRSVSWYQQTPGQGLQFLFEYFSETQRNKGNFPGRFSGRQFSNSRSEMNVSTLELGDSALYLCASRLTGIPGNTIYFGEGSWLTVV.

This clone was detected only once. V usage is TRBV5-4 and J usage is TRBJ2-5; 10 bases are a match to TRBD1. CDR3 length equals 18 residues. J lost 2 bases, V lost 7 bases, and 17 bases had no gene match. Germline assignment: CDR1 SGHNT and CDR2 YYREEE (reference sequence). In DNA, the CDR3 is TGTGCCAGCGGCGCCGGGATCACCGGGACAGGGGTGCAAGAGACCCAGTACTTC. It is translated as CASGAGITGTGVQETQYF.

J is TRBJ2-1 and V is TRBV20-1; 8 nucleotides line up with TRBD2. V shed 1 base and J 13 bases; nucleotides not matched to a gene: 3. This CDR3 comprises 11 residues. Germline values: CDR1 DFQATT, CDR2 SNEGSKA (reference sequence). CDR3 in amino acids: CSARAGLDQFF. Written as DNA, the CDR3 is TGCAGTGCTAGAGCGGGACTAGACCAGTTCTTC.

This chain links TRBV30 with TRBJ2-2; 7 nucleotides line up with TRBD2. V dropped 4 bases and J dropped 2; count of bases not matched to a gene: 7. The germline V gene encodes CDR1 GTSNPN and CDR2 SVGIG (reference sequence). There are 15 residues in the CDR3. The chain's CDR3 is CAWTGLSFNTGELFF. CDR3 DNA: TGTGCCTGGACGGGACTATCGTTCAACACCGGGGAGCTGTTTTTT.

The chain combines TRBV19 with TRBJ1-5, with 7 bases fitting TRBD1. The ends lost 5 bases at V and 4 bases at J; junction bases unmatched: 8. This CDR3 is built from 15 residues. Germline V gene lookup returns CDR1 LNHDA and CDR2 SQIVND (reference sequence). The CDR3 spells CASSSQGGLNQPQHF. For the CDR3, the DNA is TGTGCCAGTAGTTCCCAAGGGGGCCTTAATCAGCCCCAGCATTTT.

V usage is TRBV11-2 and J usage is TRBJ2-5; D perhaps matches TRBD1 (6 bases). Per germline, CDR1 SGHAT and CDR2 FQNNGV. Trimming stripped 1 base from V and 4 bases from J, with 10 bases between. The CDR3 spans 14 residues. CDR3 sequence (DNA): TGTGCCAGCAGCTTAGGTTGGGGGCCAGAGACCCAGTACTTC. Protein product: CASSLGWGPETQYF.

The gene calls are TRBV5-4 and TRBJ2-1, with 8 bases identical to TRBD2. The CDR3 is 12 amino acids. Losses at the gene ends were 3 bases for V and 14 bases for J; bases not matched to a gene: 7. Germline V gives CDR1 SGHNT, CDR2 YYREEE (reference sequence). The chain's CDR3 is CASSSLAGREFF. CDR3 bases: TGTGCCAGCAGCTCCCTAGCGGGTAGAGAGTTCTTC.

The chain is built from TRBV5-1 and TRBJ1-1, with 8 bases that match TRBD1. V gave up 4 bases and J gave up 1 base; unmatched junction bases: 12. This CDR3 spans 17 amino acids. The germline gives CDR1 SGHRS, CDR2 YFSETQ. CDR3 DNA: TGCGCCAGCAGCCGACGGACAGGGAGCACGGGGAACACTGAAGCTTTCTTT. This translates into CASSRRTGSTGNTEAFF.

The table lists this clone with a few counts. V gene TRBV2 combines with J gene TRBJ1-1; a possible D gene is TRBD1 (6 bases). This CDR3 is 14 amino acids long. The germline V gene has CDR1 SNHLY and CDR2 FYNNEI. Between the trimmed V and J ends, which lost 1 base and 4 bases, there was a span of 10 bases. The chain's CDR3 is CASSEGGGFTEAFF. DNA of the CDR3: TGTGCCAGCAGTGAAGGCGGGGGCTTCACTGAAGCTTTCTTT. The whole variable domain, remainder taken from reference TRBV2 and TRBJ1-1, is EPEVTQTPSHQVTQMGQEVILRCVPISNHLYFYWYRQILGQKVEFLVSFYNNEISEKSEIFDDQFSVERPDGSNFTLKIRSTKLEDSAMYFCASSEGGGFTEAFFGQGTRLTVV.

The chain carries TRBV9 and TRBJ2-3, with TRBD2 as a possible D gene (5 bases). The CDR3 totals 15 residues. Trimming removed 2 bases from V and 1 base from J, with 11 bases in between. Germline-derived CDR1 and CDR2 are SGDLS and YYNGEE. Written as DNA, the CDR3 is TGTGCCAGCAGCGTGCGAGGGATTGGCACAGATACGCAGTATTTT. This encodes CASSVRGIGTDTQYF.

CDR3 sequence reads: CASSLRGGGGRDTEAFF. CDR3 bases: TGTGCCAGCAGCTTGAGAGGTGGGGGTGGGAGGGACACTGAAGCTTTCTTT. V usage is TRBV5-6 and J usage is TRBJ1-1; D is possibly TRBD1 (5 bases). The V end lost 1 base, the J end lost 3 bases, and 19 bases lay between the germline ends. The CDR3 totals 17 residues. Germline V gene sequence: CDR1 SGHDT, CDR2 YYEEEE.

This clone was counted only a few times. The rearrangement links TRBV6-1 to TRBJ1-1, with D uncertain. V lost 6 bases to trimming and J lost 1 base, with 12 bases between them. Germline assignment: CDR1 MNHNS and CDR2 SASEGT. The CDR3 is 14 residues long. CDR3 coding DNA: TGTGCCAGCAGCCCCGACATTTGGAACACTGAAGCTTTCTTT. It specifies CASSPDIWNTEAFF.

Here the CDR3 DNA reads TGTGCCAGCAGTCCACAGGGGGCGCGGCAGCCCCAGCATTTT. Translated: CASSPQGARQPQHF. The genes are TRBV28 and TRBJ1-5; 9 bases align to TRBD1. Germline-derived CDR1 and CDR2 are MDHEN and SYDVKM. The CDR3 has 14 residues. Trimming cost V 5 bases and J 7 bases; bases outside gene matches: 6.

CDR3 loop: CASSGTDSYNEQFF. CDR3 sequence (DNA): TGTGCCAGCAGTGGGACAGACTCCTACAATGAGCAGTTCTTC. The rearrangement uses TRBV6-1 and TRBJ2-1, with D possibly TRBD1 on 6 matching bases. This CDR3 contains 14 residues. The V and J ends lost 4 bases and 0 bases respectively, with 7 bases between them. The germline CDR1 and CDR2 sequences are MNHNS and SASEGT.

CDR3 residues: CASSHNSGASEQYF. The CDR3, as DNA: TGTGCCAGCAGCCACAATAGCGGGGCTTCGGAGCAGTACTTC. This rearrangement joins TRBV11-1 to TRBJ2-7; 8 positions agree with TRBD2. The V gene end was trimmed by 5 bases and the J gene end by 7 bases; junction bases not matched to a gene: 10. CDR1 is SGHAT and CDR2 is FQDESV in the germline V gene (reference sequence). The CDR3 consists of 14 residues. The whole variable domain, remainder taken from reference TRBV11-1 and TRBJ2-7, is EAEVAQSPRYKITEKSQAVAFWCDPISGHATLYWYRQILGQGPELLVQFQDESVVDDSQLPKDRFSAERLKGVDSTLKIQPAELGDSAMYLCASSHNSGASEQYFGPGTRLTVT.